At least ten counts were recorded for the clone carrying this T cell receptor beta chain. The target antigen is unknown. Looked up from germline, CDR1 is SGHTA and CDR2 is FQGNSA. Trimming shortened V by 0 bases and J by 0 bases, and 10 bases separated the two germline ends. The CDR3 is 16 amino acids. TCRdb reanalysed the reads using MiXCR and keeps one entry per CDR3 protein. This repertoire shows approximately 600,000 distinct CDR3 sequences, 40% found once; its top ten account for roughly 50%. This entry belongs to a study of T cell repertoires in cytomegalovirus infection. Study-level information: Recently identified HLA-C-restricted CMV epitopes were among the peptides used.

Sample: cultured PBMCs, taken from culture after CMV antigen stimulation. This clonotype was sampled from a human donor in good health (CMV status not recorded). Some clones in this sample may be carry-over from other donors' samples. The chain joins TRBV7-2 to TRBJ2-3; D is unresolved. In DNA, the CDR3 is TGTGCCAGCAGCTTAGCCTTAGCATCGAGCACAGATACGCAGTATTTT. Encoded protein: CASSLALASSTDTQYF.